These T cell receptor beta chains were read from a single sample in a study of Ad26.COV2.S vaccination and SARS-CoV-2 variants. Some clones are missing from TCRdb's copy, which holds only in-frame ones; the method was immunoSEQ multiplex PCR. The sample includes roughly 700,000 clones, around 92% of them seen just once. The material sequenced was peripheral blood, taken in a trial of Ad26.COV2.S vaccine versus placebo. These receptors came from a person between 18 and 59 years old who received the Ad26.COV2.S COVID-19 vaccine or a placebo. Each CDR3 is given with its conserved first and last residue. Each record gives: J gene, D gene, clone size, V gene, CDR3 DNA, CDR3 protein. The D gene is left open where the match is weak. Size is stated for part of the rows, as once, few or many counts, or as a class when the clone is expanded.

TRBJ2-5 NA few TRBV6-2/TRBV6-3 TGTGCCAGCAGTTACCAGCGGGGGTACAGGGGAGAGACCCAGTACTTC CASSYQRGYRGETQYF
TRBJ1-3 TRBD1 NA TRBV2 TGTGCCAGCAGTTTGGGACAGGGGACTGGAAACACCATATATTTT CASSLGQGTGNTIYF
TRBJ2-1 TRBD1 NA TRBV19 TGTGCCAGTAGTTCCCTCCGGGACAGTCCCAATGAGCAGTTCTTC CASSSLRDSPNEQFF
TRBJ1-5 TRBD1 NA TRBV19 TGTGCCAGTAGCCGAGGACAGGGGGGCTGGGATCAGCCCCAGCATTTT CASSRGQGGWDQPQHF
TRBJ2-7 NA NA TRBV5-1 TGCGCCAGCAGCTTGGTATCACGGGACGAGCAGTACTTC CASSLVSRDEQYF
TRBJ2-3 TRBD2 once TRBV7-3 TGTGCCAGCAGCCAAGGGCGTAGCGGGGCAACGCAGTATTTT CASSQGRSGATQYF
TRBJ1-4 NA NA TRBV30 TGTGCCATGGATGGAGGGATGACTAATGAAAAACTGTTTTTT CAMDGGMTNEKLFF
TRBJ1-3 TRBD1 NA TRBV15 TGTGCCACCACCGCTGACAGGGTCTCTGGAAACACCATATATTTT CATTADRVSGNTIYF
TRBJ1-1 NA once TRBV6-2/TRBV6-3 TGTGCCAGCAGTTACTCGAGGGGTGACACTGAAGCTTTCTTT CASSYSRGDTEAFF
TRBJ2-7 NA NA TRBV14 TGTGCCAACCAACCCCCGATCACCGCCTGGGACGAGCAGTACTTC CANQPPITAWDEQYF
TRBJ1-1 TRBD1 NA TRBV10-3 TGTGCCATCAGAGCTACAGGGGTTAACACTGAAGCTTTCTTT CAIRATGVNTEAFF
TRBJ2-1 TRBD2 NA TRBV13 TGTGCCAGCAGCTTAGTCCCTCTAGCGGGGGGGTACAATGAGCAGTTCTTC CASSLVPLAGGYNEQFF
TRBJ2-1 TRBD1 few TRBV30 TGTGCCTTCCTTAGACAGGGGAGCTACAATGAGCAGTTCTTC CAFLRQGSYNEQFF
TRBJ1-3 TRBD1 NA TRBV7-2 TGTGCCAGCAGCTTTGACAGGGACTCTGGAAACACCATATATTTT CASSFDRDSGNTIYF
TRBJ2-7 TRBD1 NA TRBV25-1 TGTGCCAGCAGTGATCCTTCGTTCGACAGGGGGCGCGAGCAGTACTTC CASSDPSFDRGREQYF
TRBJ1-4 NA NA TRBV5-4 TGTGCCAGCAGCTTGTGGGGAGTCAATGAAAAACTGTTTTTT CASSLWGVNEKLFF
TRBJ1-2 NA NA TRBV19 TGTGCCAGTAGTATCCTGCAGGGCGGGGGCTACACCTTC CASSILQGGGYTF
TRBJ2-3 NA NA TRBV20-1 TGCAGTGCTAGGGGAGGGGGGCCGCAGTATTTT CSARGGGPQYF
TRBJ2-5 TRBD1 NA TRBV5-6 TGTGCCAGCAGCTTGACAGGGGTACAAGAGACCCAGTACTTC CASSLTGVQETQYF
TRBJ2-7 NA NA TRBV3-1/TRBV3-2 TGTGCCAGCAGCTCCCATTCGGGGGAAACCCTTTACGAGCAGTACTTC CASSSHSGETLYEQYF
TRBJ2-5 NA NA TRBV21-1 TGTGCCAGCAGCGGACTCCCCCTAGCGTGGACGGAACAAGAGACCCAGTACTTC CASSGLPLAWTEQETQYF
TRBJ2-1 TRBD2 NA TRBV11-3 TGTGCCAGCAGCTTAGAGAGCGGGGGGGCTAATGAGCAGTTCTTC CASSLESGGANEQFF